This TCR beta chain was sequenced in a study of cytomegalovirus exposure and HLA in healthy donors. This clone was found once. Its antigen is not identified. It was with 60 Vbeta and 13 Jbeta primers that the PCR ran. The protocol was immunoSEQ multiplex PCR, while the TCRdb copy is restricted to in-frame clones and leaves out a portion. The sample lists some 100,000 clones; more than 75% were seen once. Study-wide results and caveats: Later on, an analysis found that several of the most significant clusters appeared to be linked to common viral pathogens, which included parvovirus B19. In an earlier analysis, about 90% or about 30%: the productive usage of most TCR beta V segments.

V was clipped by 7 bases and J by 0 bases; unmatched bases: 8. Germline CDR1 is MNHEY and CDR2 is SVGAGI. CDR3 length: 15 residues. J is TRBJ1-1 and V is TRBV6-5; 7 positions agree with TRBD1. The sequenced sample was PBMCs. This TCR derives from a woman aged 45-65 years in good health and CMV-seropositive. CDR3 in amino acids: CASTFYQGVNTEAFF. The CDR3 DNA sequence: TGTGCCAGCACATTCTACCAGGGGGTGAACACTGAAGCTTTCTTT.